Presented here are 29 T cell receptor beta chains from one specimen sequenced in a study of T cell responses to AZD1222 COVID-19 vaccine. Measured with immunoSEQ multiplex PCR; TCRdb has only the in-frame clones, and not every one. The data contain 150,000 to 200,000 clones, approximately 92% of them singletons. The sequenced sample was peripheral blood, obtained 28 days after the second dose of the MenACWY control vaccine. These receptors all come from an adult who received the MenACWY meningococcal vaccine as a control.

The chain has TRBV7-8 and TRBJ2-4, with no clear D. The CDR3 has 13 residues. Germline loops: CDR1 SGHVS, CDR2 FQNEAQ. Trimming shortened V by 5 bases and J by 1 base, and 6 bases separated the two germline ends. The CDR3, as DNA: TGTGCCAGCAGCGGGCTGGCCAAAAACATTCAGTACTTC. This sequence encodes CASSGLAKNIQYF.

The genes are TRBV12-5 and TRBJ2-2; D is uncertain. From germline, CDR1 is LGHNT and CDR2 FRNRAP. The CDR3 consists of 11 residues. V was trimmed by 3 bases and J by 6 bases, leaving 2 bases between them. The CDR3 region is CASGLPGELFF. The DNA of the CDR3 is TGTGCTAGTGGTTTACCCGGGGAGCTGTTTTTT. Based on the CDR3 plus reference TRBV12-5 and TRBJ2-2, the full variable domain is DARVTQTPRHKVTEMGQEVTMRCQPILGHNTVFWYRQTMMQGLELLAYFRNRAPLDDSGMPKDRFSAEMPDATLATLKIQPSEPRDSAVYFCASGLPGELFFGEGSRLTVL.

The CDR3 protein is CASSLIRFRSGEQYF. CDR3 bases: TGTGCCAGCAGCTTGATTAGGTTTAGGTCGGGCGAGCAGTACTTC. V is TRBV5-6 and J is TRBJ2-7; D gene unclear. The CDR3 runs to 15 residues. CDR1 and CDR2 (germline): SGHDT, YYEEEE. The germline V and J ends were trimmed by 1 base and 6 bases, with 17 bases remaining between them.

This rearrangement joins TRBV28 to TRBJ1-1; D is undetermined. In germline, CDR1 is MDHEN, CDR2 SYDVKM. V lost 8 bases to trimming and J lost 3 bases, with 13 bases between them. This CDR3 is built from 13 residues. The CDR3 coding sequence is TGTGCCAGCCGGAGTGGCGTTGACACTGAAGCTTTCTTT. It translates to CASRSGVDTEAFF. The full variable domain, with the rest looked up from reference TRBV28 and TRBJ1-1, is DVKVTQSSRYLVKRTGEKVFLECVQDMDHENMFWYRQDPGLGLRLIYFSYDVKMKEKGDIPEGYSVSREKKERFSLILESASTNQTSMYLCASRSGVDTEAFFGQGTRLTVV.

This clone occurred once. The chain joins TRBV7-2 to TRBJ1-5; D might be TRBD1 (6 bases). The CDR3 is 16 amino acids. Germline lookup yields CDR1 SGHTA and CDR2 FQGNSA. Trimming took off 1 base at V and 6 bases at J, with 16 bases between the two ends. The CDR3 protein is CASSLVPGASIQPQHF. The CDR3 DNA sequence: TGTGCCAGCAGCTTAGTCCCGGGGGCGAGTATTCAGCCCCAGCATTTT.

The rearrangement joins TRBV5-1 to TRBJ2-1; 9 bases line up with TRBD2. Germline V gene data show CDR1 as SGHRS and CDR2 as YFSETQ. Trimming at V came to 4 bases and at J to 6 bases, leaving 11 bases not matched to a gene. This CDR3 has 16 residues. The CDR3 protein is CASSPGAGGLANEQFF. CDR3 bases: TGCGCCAGCAGCCCGGGAGCGGGAGGTCTGGCCAATGAGCAGTTCTTC.

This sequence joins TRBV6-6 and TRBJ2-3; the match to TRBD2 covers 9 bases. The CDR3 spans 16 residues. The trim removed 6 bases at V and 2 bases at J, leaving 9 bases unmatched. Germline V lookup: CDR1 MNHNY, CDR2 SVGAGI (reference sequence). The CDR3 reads CASRTLTSGPTDTQYF. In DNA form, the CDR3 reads TGTGCCAGCAGGACCCTGACTAGCGGACCCACAGATACGCAGTATTTT.

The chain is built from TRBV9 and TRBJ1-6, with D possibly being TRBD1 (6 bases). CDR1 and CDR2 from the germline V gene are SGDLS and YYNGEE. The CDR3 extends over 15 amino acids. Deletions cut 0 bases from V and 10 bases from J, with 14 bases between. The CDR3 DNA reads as TGTGCCAGCAGCGTAGGGGTACAGGGCGGGTCACCCCTCCACTTT. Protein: CASSVGVQGGSPLHF. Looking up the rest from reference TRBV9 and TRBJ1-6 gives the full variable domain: DSGVTQTPKHLITATGQRVTLRCSPRSGDLSVYWYQQSLDQGLQFLIQYYNGEERAKGNILERFSAQQFPDLHSELNLSSLELGDSALYFCASSVGVQGGSPLHFGNGTRLTVT.

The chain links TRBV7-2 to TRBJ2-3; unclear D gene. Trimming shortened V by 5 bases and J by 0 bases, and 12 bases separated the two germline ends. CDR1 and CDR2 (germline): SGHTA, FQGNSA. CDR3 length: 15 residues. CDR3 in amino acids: CASSPSGRSTDTQYF. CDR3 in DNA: TGTGCCAGCAGCCCGTCCGGGCGTAGCACAGATACGCAGTATTTT.

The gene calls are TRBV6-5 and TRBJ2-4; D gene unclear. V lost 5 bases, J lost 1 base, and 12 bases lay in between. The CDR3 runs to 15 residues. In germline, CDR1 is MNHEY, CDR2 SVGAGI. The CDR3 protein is CASSNTEVAKNIQYF. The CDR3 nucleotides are TGTGCCAGCAGTAACACCGAAGTGGCCAAAAACATTCAGTACTTC.

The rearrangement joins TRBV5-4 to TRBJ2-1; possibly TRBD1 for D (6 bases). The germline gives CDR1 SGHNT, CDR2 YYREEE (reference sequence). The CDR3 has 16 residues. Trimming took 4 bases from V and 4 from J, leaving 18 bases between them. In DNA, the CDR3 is TGTGCCAGCAGCCCGGCTGGGGGCGGCCAATACAATGAGCAGTTCTTC. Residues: CASSPAGGGQYNEQFF.

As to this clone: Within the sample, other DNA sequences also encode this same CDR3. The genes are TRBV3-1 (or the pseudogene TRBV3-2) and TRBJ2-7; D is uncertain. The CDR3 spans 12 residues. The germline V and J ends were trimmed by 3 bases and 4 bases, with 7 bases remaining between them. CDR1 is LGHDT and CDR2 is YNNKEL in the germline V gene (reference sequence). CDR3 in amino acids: CASSQTSYEQYF. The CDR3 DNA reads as TGTGCCAGCAGCCAGACCTCGTACGAGCAGTACTTC.

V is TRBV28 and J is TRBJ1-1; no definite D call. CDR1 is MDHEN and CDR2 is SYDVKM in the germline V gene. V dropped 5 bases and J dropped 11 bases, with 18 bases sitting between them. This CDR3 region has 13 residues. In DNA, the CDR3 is TGTGCCAGCAGTCTGGGGTCCAGCCGGGGTGCTTTCTTT. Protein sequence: CASSLGSSRGAFF.

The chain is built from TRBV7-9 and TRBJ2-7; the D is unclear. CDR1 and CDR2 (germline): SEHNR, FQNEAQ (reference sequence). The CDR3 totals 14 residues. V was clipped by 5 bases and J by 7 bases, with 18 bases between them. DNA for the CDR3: TGTGCCAGCAGCCCCGCAGGCAGCAGGCCAGAGCAGTACTTC. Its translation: CASSPAGSRPEQYF.

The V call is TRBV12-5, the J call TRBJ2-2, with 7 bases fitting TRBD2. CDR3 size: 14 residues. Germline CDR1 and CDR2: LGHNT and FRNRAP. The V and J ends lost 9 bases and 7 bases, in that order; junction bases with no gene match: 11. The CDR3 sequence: CARDWAGVFGELFF. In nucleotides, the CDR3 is TGTGCTAGGGATTGGGCGGGAGTTTTCGGGGAGCTGTTTTTT.

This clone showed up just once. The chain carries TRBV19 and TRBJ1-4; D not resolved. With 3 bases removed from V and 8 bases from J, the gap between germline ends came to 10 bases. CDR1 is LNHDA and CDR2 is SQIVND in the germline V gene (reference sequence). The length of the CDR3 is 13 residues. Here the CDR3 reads CASSIVVSEKLFF. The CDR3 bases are TGTGCCAGTAGTATCGTGGTTTCGGAAAAACTGTTTTTT. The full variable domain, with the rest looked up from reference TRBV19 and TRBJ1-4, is DGGITQSPKYLFRKEGQNVTLSCEQNLNHDAMYWYRQDPGQGLRLIYYSQIVNDFQKGDIAEGYSVSREKKESFPLTVTSAQKNPTAFYLCASSIVVSEKLFFGSGTQLSVL.

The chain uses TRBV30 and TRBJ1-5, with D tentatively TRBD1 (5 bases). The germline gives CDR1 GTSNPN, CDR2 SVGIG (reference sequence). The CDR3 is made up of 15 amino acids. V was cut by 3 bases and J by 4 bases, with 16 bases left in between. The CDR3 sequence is CAWSISGRRNQPQHF. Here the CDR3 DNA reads TGTGCCTGGAGCATATCGGGACGGCGGAATCAGCCCCAGCATTTT.

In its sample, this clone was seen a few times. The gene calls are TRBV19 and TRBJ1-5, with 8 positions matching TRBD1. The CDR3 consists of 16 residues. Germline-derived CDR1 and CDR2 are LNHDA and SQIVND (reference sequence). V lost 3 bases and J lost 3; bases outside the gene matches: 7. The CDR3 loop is CASSIAPDRDNQPQHF. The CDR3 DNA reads TGTGCCAGTAGTATCGCTCCGGACAGGGACAATCAGCCCCAGCATTTT.

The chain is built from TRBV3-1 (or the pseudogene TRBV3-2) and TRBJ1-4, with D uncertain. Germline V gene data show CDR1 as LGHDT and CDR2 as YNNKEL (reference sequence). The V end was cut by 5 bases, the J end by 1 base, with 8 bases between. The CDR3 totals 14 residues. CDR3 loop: CASSKGGTNEKLFF. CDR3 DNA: TGTGCCAGCAGCAAAGGTGGAACTAATGAAAAACTGTTTTTT.

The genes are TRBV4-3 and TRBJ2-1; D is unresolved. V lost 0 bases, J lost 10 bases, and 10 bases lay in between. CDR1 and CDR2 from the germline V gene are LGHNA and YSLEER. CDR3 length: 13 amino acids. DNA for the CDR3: TGCGCCAGCAGCCAAGATCGCGGAAAGGAGCAGTTCTTC. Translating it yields CASSQDRGKEQFF.

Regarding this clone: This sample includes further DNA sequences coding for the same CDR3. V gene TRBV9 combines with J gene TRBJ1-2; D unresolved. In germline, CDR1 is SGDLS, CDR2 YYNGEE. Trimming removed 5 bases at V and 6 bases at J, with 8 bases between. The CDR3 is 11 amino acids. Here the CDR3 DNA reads TGTGCCAGCAGGGCTGGGGATGGCTACACCTTC. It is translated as CASRAGDGYTF.

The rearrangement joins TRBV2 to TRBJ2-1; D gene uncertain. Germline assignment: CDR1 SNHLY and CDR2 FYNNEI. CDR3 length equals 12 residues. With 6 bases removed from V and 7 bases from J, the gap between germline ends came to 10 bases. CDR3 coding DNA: TGTGCCAGCAGGCCCGACTGGAATGAGCAGTTCTTC. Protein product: CASRPDWNEQFF.

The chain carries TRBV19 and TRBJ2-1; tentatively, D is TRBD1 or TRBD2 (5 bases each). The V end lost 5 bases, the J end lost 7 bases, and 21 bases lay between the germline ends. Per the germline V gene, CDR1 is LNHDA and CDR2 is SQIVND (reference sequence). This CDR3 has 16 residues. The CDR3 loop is CASSLSLQGPLNEQFF. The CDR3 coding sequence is TGTGCCAGTAGTTTATCGCTCCAGGGACCGCTAAATGAGCAGTTCTTC.

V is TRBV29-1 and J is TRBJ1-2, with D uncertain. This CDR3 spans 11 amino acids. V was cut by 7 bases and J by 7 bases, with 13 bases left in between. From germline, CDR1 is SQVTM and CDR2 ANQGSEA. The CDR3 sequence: CSATGQLGYTF. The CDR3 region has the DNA TGCAGCGCAACCGGGCAGCTTGGCTACACCTTC.

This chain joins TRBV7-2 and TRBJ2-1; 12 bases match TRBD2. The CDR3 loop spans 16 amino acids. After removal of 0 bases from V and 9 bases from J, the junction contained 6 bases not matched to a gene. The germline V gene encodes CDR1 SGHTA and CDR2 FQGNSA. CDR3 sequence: CASSLAPSGRAVEQFF. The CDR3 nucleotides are TGTGCCAGCAGCTTAGCCCCTAGCGGGAGGGCCGTTGAGCAGTTCTTC.

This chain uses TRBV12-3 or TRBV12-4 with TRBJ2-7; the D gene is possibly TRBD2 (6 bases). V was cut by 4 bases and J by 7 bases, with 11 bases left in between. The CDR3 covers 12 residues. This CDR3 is CASSSSGGEQYF. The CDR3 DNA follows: TGTGCCAGCAGTTCTTCTGGGGGGGAGCAGTACTTC.

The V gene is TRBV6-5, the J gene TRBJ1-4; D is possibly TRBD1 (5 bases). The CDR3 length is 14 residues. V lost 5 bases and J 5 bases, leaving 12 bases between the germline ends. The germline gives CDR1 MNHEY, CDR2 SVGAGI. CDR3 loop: CASSPRGGNEKLFF. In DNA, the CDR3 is TGTGCCAGCAGTCCCCGGGGGGGAAATGAAAAACTGTTTTTT.

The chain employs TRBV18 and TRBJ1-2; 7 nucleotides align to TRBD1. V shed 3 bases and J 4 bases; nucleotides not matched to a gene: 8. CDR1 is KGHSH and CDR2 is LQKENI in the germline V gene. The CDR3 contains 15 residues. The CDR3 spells CASSPGTESGYGYTF. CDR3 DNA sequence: TGTGCCAGCTCACCTGGGACAGAGTCAGGCTATGGCTACACCTTC. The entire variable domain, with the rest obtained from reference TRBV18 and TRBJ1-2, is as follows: NAGVMQNPRHLVRRRGQEARLRCSPMKGHSHVYWYRQLPEEGLKFMVYLQKENIIDESGMPKERFSAEFPKEGPSILRIQQVVRGDSAAYFCASSPGTESGYGYTFGSGTRLTVV.

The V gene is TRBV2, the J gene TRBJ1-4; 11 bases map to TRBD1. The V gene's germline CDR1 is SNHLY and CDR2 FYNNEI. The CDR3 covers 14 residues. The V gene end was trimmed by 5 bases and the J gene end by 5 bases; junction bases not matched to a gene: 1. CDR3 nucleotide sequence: TGTGCCAGCAGTCGGGACAGGGGGAATGAAAAACTGTTTTTT. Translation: CASSRDRGNEKLFF.